Below, 31 T cell receptor beta chains from the same sample are listed, as sequenced in a study of CD8 T cells in ankylosing spondylitis. TCRdb independently ran MiXCR on the 5' RACE reads; one entry per CDR3 protein. The data hold about 140,000 distinct CDR3 sequences, with 7% to 10% observed a single time. The sequenced sample consisted of synovial fluid, either unsorted or a sorted T cell fraction (not recorded which). The receptors were sampled from a male donor with ankylosing spondylitis.

There are many counts of this clonotype. This chain joins TRBV7-2 and TRBJ1-2; 10 bases align to TRBD1. Per germline, CDR1 SGHTA and CDR2 FQGNSA. With V trimmed by 7 bases and J by 11 bases, 10 bases remained unmatched. CDR3 size: 13 residues. The CDR3 DNA is TGTGCCAGCACCCGTCGGGACAGGGGAAGGTACACCTTC. Encoded protein: CASTRRDRGRYTF.

Many counts were recorded for this clonotype. DNA for the CDR3: TGTGCCAGCAACCGACAGGGGAGCTCCTACAATGAGCAGTTCTTC. Translating it yields CASNRQGSSYNEQFF. The chain recombines TRBV2 with TRBJ2-1, with TRBD1 matching over 8 bases. J was trimmed by 0 bases and V by 7 bases; bases with no gene match: 5. Germline CDR1 is SNHLY and CDR2 is FYNNEI. The CDR3 has 15 amino acids.

In regard to this clonotype: At one end, the junction sequence differs from germline, possibly due to a read error. J is TRBJ2-3 and V is TRBV3-1; 10 bases match TRBD2. The CDR3 runs to 18 residues. Germline CDR1 is LGHDT and CDR2 is YNNKEL (reference sequence). The DNA of the CDR3 is TGTGCCACCAGCCAGATGGTAACTAGCGGGACTAGCACAGATACGCAGTATTTT. It codes for CATSQMVTSGTSTDTQYF.

V gene TRBV5-1 combines with J gene TRBJ1-1; D not resolved. Germline CDR1 is SGHRS and CDR2 is YFSETQ. CDR3 size: 16 residues. V was trimmed by 3 bases and J by 0 bases, leaving 15 bases between them. CDR3 DNA sequence: TGCGCCAGCAGCTCCCGATACAGTACCCTGAACACTGAAGCTTTCTTT. Protein: CASSSRYSTLNTEAFF. The full variable domain, rest sourced from reference TRBV5-1 and TRBJ1-1, is KAGVTQTPRYLIKTRGQQVTLSCSPISGHRSVSWYQQTPGQGLQFLFEYFSETQRNKGNFPGRFSGRQFSNSRSEMNVSTLELGDSALYLCASSSRYSTLNTEAFFGQGTRLTVV.

This clonotype came up many times. The rearrangement links TRBV6-2 or TRBV6-3 to TRBJ2-7, with unresolved D. Trimming stripped 6 bases from V and 1 base from J, with 10 bases between. This CDR3 is 13 amino acids long. CDR1 is MNHEY and CDR2 is SVGEGT in the germline V gene. The CDR3 DNA follows: TGTGCCAGCAGACGGACGTCATCCTACGAGCAGTACTTC. Amino acids: CASRRTSSYEQYF.

In its sample, this clonotype was seen many times. This chain connects TRBV12-3 or TRBV12-4 to TRBJ2-6; no firm D call. Trimming cost V 6 bases and J 4 bases, with 4 bases left between them. CDR3 length: 12 residues. This CDR3 is CASRGGANVLTF. The DNA of the CDR3 is TGTGCCAGCAGGGGGGGGGCCAACGTCCTGACTTTC.

This sequence joins TRBV6-2 or TRBV6-3 and TRBJ2-1; D not resolved. This CDR3 region has 14 residues. V lost 9 bases and J lost 5, with 17 bases in between. CDR1 is MNHEY and CDR2 is SVGEGT in the germline V gene. The CDR3 spells CASGLWGRDNEQFF. For the CDR3, the DNA is TGTGCCAGTGGGCTTTGGGGTCGGGACAATGAGCAGTTCTTC.

This clonotype was detected only a few times. This rearrangement joins TRBV9 to TRBJ2-3, with 9 bases matching TRBD2. Germline V gene lookup returns CDR1 SGDLS and CDR2 YYNGEE. The V segment lost 4 bases and the J segment 2 bases; nucleotides outside the gene matches: 8. The length of the CDR3 is 16 residues. CDR3 coding DNA: TGTGCCAGCAGCCCAGCTGCGGGGGGGACCACAGATACGCAGTATTTT. Its translation: CASSPAAGGTTDTQYF.

This clonotype was seen repeatedly, ten times or more. This rearrangement joins TRBV5-1 to TRBJ2-1; TRBD2 agrees at 10 bases. This CDR3 has 14 residues. After removal of 6 bases from V and 7 bases from J, the junction contained 7 bases not matched to a gene. The germline V gene has CDR1 SGHRS and CDR2 YFSETQ. CDR3 bases: TGCGCCAGCAAGCGGGAGGGCTCCTCAAATGAGCAGTTCTTC. Translated, it gives CASKREGSSNEQFF.

This clonotype was seen at least ten times. The chain carries TRBV6-5 and TRBJ1-2, with D possibly TRBD1 on 5 matching bases. The germline V gene encodes CDR1 MNHEY and CDR2 SVGAGI. This CDR3 has 12 amino acids. Trimming removed 2 bases from V and 8 bases from J, with 9 bases in between. The CDR3 spells CASSYGTGGYTF. CDR3 DNA: TGTGCCAGCAGTTACGGGACGGGCGGCTACACCTTC.

This clonotype appeared a few times. This chain joins TRBV2 and TRBJ2-1, with D possibly called TRBD1 or TRBD2 (5 bases each). This CDR3 contains 15 residues. Trimming stripped 1 base from V and 0 bases from J, with 7 bases between. Germline loops: CDR1 SNHLY, CDR2 FYNNEI. In nucleotides, the CDR3 is TGTGCCAGCAGTGAAGAGGGGAGCTCCTACAATGAGCAGTTCTTC. Amino acids: CASSEEGSSYNEQFF.

The sample holds a few counts of this clonotype. V usage is TRBV7-2 and J usage is TRBJ2-5, with 9 bases matching TRBD2. Germline assignment: CDR1 SGHTA and CDR2 FQGNSA. CDR3 length: 16 residues. Unmatched junction bases numbered 9, after V lost 5 bases and J lost 2 bases. The CDR3 nucleotides read TGTGCCAGCAGCCCCCGACTAGCGGTGACTCAAGAGACCCAGTACTTC. Translating gives CASSPRLAVTQETQYF.

In this sample, this clonotype turned up many times. The chain carries TRBV6-5 and TRBJ2-1; 10 nucleotides agree with TRBD2. The length of the CDR3 is 16 residues. The J segment lost 8 bases and the V segment lost 0 bases, leaving 7 bases of the junction unmatched. Germline V gene sequence: CDR1 MNHEY, CDR2 SVGAGI. The CDR3 loop reads CASSYSRASGSDEQFF. The CDR3 nucleotides read TGTGCCAGCAGTTACTCGAGGGCTAGCGGGAGTGATGAGCAGTTCTTC.

This clonotype was observed at least ten times. The chain couples TRBV29-1 to TRBJ1-2; D is undetermined. The CDR3 runs to 14 residues. Germline CDR1 is SQVTM and CDR2 is ANQGSEA. V lost 4 bases and J lost 2, with 14 bases in between. DNA for the CDR3: TGCAGCGTTGTCCTAGGAGTTAAAAACTATGGCTACACCTTC. It encodes CSVVLGVKNYGYTF.

This clonotype was seen ten or more times. The chain recombines TRBV7-2 with TRBJ2-1; D unresolved. Trimming took off 5 bases at V and 5 bases at J, with 10 bases between the two ends. Germline CDR1 and CDR2: SGHTA and FQGNSA. This CDR3 region has 13 residues. CDR3 sequence reads: CASSPSPDNEQFF. The CDR3 DNA is TGTGCCAGCAGCCCCTCTCCCGACAATGAGCAGTTCTTC.

This clonotype has a count of ten or more. The gene calls are TRBV20-1 and TRBJ1-2, with D perhaps TRBD1 (5 bases). V lost 4 bases and J lost 3, with 12 bases in between. The CDR3 loop spans 13 amino acids. Germline V CDR1 and CDR2: DFQATT, SNEGSKA (reference sequence). The DNA of the CDR3 is TGCAGTGCTAAGGGGCCGACCGACTATGGCTACACCTTC. Translating it yields CSAKGPTDYGYTF.

The chain uses TRBV20-1 and TRBJ2-5; D call uncertain. The CDR3 is made up of 11 amino acids. The V gene lost 5 bases and the J gene lost 7 bases, with 11 bases spanning the gap. Germline values: CDR1 DFQATT, CDR2 SNEGSKA (reference sequence). CDR3 residues: CSASLSGTQYF. The CDR3 coding sequence is TGCAGTGCTTCTCTTAGTGGGACCCAGTACTTC.

This clonotype was found many times. This chain connects TRBV19 to TRBJ2-5; TRBD2 aligns across 8 bases. The germline V gene has CDR1 LNHDA and CDR2 SQIVND (reference sequence). Trimming removed 5 bases from V and 6 bases from J; junction bases left unmatched: 5. The CDR3 is 13 amino acids. CDR3 sequence reads: CASSDSGKKTQYF. As DNA, the CDR3 is TGTGCCAGTAGTGATAGCGGGAAAAAGACCCAGTACTTC.

This clonotype showed up many times. This sequence joins TRBV20-1 and TRBJ1-4; D remains ambiguous. CDR1 DFQATT and CDR2 SNEGSKA come from the germline V gene (reference sequence). The V end lost 8 bases, the J end lost 7 bases, and 17 bases lay between the germline ends. The length of the CDR3 is 13 residues. CDR3 in amino acids: CSLPVPSGEKLFF. CDR3 DNA sequence: TGCAGTCTTCCAGTCCCCTCCGGTGAAAAACTGTTTTTT.

This rearrangement joins TRBV10-3 to TRBJ2-1; 10 bases line up with TRBD2. J gave up 10 bases and V 5 bases, and 8 bases lay outside the gene matches. The CDR3 totals 14 residues. CDR1 ENHRY and CDR2 SYGVKD come from the germline V gene. The CDR3 protein is CAISKSGRAAEQFF. CDR3 in DNA: TGTGCCATCAGTAAGAGCGGGAGGGCCGCAGAGCAGTTCTTC.

The genes are TRBV20-1 and TRBJ1-2, with 7 positions matching TRBD1. The V segment lost 6 bases and the J segment 3 bases; nucleotides outside the gene matches: 4. The germline CDR1 and CDR2 sequences are DFQATT and SNEGSKA (reference sequence). CDR3 length equals 12 residues. This chain's CDR3 is CSAVGQYYGYTF. In nucleotides, the CDR3 is TGCAGTGCGGTGGGACAGTACTATGGCTACACCTTC.

This chain connects TRBV7-2 to TRBJ2-5; 8 nucleotides match TRBD1. Losses at the gene ends were 5 bases for V and 4 bases for J; bases not matched to a gene: 12. From germline, CDR1 is SGHTA and CDR2 FQGNSA. This CDR3 contains 16 residues. The CDR3: CASSRQGRLATETQYF. CDR3 in DNA: TGTGCCAGCAGCCGACAGGGGCGCTTGGCCACAGAGACCCAGTACTTC.

This clonotype was detected a few times. A much larger clone lies one base from this, so it may be a read error. The V call is TRBV7-6, the J call TRBJ1-4; the D gene is possibly TRBD1 (6 bases). The CDR3 extends over 13 amino acids. CDR1 and CDR2 from the germline V gene are SGHVS and FNYEAQ. The CDR3 loop reads CASRPGVAENLFF. The CDR3 bases are TGTGCCAGCAGACCAGGGGTGGCTGAAAACCTGTTTTTT.

This chain joins TRBV20-1 and TRBJ1-5; TRBD1 matches at 11 bases. The junction had 8 bases not matched to a gene; V was cut back by 5 bases and J by 2 bases. Germline loops: CDR1 DFQATT, CDR2 SNEGSKA (reference sequence). This CDR3 is 16 amino acids long. CDR3 coding DNA: TGCAGTGCTGAGGGGGACAGGGGGATTGGCAATCAGCCCCAGCATTTT. Its translation is CSAEGDRGIGNQPQHF.

This clonotype was picked up many times. The CDR3 DNA sequence: TGCAGTGCCTCAACAAGGGGGGCCGAAAAACTGTTTTTT. Its protein is CSASTRGAEKLFF. This chain connects TRBV20-1 to TRBJ1-4, with D tentatively TRBD1 (6 bases). V gave up 6 bases and J gave up 8 bases, with 16 bases separating them. CDR3 length: 13 residues. Germline V gene lookup returns CDR1 DFQATT and CDR2 SNEGSKA (reference sequence).

The sample holds a few counts of this clonotype. This chain uses TRBV5-1 with TRBJ1-4; TRBD1 is a possible D gene (6 bases). V dropped 5 bases and J dropped 8 bases, with 16 bases sitting between them. CDR3 size: 14 residues. CDR1 is SGHRS, CDR2 YFSETQ, per germline. The CDR3 DNA reads as TGCGCCAGCAGGCCGTGGGGGCGCGAAGAAAAACTGTTTTTT. Translation gives CASRPWGREEKLFF.

There are many counts of this clonotype. The chain joins TRBV20-1 to TRBJ2-4; D remains ambiguous. Trimming shortened V by 3 bases and J by 3 bases, and 12 bases separated the two germline ends. Germline-derived CDR1 and CDR2 are DFQATT and SNEGSKA (reference sequence). CDR3 length: 14 residues. CDR3 nucleotides: TGCAGTGCTAGTAGGTGGGATTTCAAAAACATTCAGTACTTC. Its protein product is CSASRWDFKNIQYF.

This clonotype appeared a few times. The V and J genes are TRBV5-6 and TRBJ2-2, with TRBD1 identical over 8 bases. After removal of 4 bases from V and 2 bases from J, the junction contained 10 bases not matched to a gene. The CDR3 covers 17 residues. The germline gives CDR1 SGHDT, CDR2 YYEEEE. The CDR3 nucleotides are TGTGCCAGCAGCCCTGGGCTGGACAGGGTCAACACCGGGGAGCTGTTTTTT. Amino acids: CASSPGLDRVNTGELFF.

This clonotype was observed a few times. The V call is TRBV9, the J call TRBJ1-3; D is unresolved. V shed 4 bases and J shed 4 bases, with 12 bases lying between them. CDR3 length: 14 amino acids. Germline CDR1 reads SGDLS; CDR2 reads YYNGEE. CDR3 protein: CASSQDPRGNTIYF. In DNA form, the CDR3 reads TGTGCCAGCAGCCAAGACCCGCGAGGAAACACCATATATTTT.

This clonotype was seen ten or more times. This chain links TRBV20-1 with TRBJ1-5; D gene uncertain. Trimming removed 1 base at V and 2 bases at J, with 15 bases between. The germline CDR1 and CDR2 sequences are DFQATT and SNEGSKA (reference sequence). The CDR3 length is 16 residues. DNA of the CDR3: TGCAGTGCTAGAGCCTTCTACGCCGGGGGCAATCAGCCCCAGCATTTT. This codes for CSARAFYAGGNQPQHF.

This clonotype has ten or more counts. The chain combines TRBV15 with TRBJ2-1, with D possibly TRBD1 on 5 matching bases. CDR3 length: 15 amino acids. Between the trimmed V and J ends, which lost 1 base and 9 bases, there was a span of 16 bases. The germline V gene encodes CDR1 LNHNV and CDR2 YYDKDF (reference sequence). The CDR3 sequence: CATSRGSAGNGEQFF. The DNA of the CDR3 is TGTGCCACCAGCAGAGGGTCGGCAGGGAATGGTGAGCAGTTCTTC.